This TCR beta chain was recovered during a study of shared clonotypes between healthy human individuals. Here immunoSEQ multiplex PCR was the method, and the copy in TCRdb shows in-frame clones only, minus some. The profile shows 2 million to 2.5 million clones, around 95% of them singletons. From germline, CDR1 is MNHEY and CDR2 SMNVEV (reference sequence). The V gene lost 5 bases and the J gene lost 5 bases, with 6 bases spanning the gap. This CDR3 spans 11 amino acids. This TCR came from a young man in good health. The chain links TRBV27 to TRBJ2-5; no reliable D call. What was sequenced was naive CD4+ T cells sorted from blood. The subset here: CD45RA+ positively selected. CDR3 protein: CASSAWETQYF. CDR3 DNA: TGTGCCAGCAGTGCTTGGGAGACCCAGTACTTC.